What follows are 3 T cell receptor beta chains derived from one specimen sequenced in a study of shared clonotypes between healthy human individuals. The repertoire was sequenced with immunoSEQ multiplex PCR; TCRdb's copy has only in-frame clones and lacks some. The table records about 2 million clones, approximately 94% of them present only once. CD45RO-negative CD8 cells positively selected for CCR7 made up the naive population, which excluded terminally differentiated effector memory CD45RA+ cells. The sample comprised naive CD8+ T cells sorted from blood. The receptors were gathered from a young man in good health.

The chain couples TRBV2 to TRBJ2-7; 9 bases map to TRBD2. The germline gives CDR1 SNHLY, CDR2 FYNNEI. With 8 bases clipped from V and 4 bases from J, the junction kept 9 bases outside the gene matches. This CDR3 has 14 residues. The CDR3 nucleotides are TGTGCCAGCGCGGGAGGGACAGACCCTTACGAGCAGTACTTC. Encoded protein: CASAGGTDPYEQYF.

The rearrangement uses TRBV10-3 and TRBJ1-5, with a possible D match to TRBD1 (6 bases). Germline V gene data show CDR1 as ENHRY and CDR2 as SYGVKD. The CDR3 contains 14 residues. Trimming removed 0 bases at V and 8 bases at J, with 11 bases between. The CDR3 loop reads CAISESGGVEPQHF. Written as DNA, the CDR3 is TGTGCCATCAGTGAGTCAGGGGGGGTCGAGCCCCAGCATTTT.

This rearrangement joins TRBV9 to TRBJ2-6; D is tentatively TRBD1 or TRBD2 (5 bases each). Between the trimmed V and J ends, which lost 3 bases and 2 bases, there was a span of 18 bases. Germline loops: CDR1 SGDLS, CDR2 YYNGEE. CDR3 size: 18 residues. Written as DNA, the CDR3 is TGTGCCAGCAGCGCGGGGTTCATACAGGCTCCTGGGGCCAACGTCCTGACTTTC. Encoded protein: CASSAGFIQAPGANVLTF.